This T cell receptor (beta chain) appears in the sequencing data of a study of early T cells in non-severe SARS-CoV-2 infection. Looking at the study overall: Bulk RNA isolated from unsorted whole blood underwent sequencing; chains were not paired.

Unique molecular identifiers were added to individual cDNA molecules. TCRdb reprocessed the 5' RACE reads with MiXCR, giving one entry per CDR3 protein. The sample contains tens of thousands of distinct CDR3 sequences, 8% to 9% of which appear only once. There are many counts of this clonotype. The CDR3 spans 15 residues. Germline CDR1 reads DFQATT; CDR2 reads SNEGSKA (reference sequence). Unmatched junction bases numbered 7, after V lost 3 bases and J lost 3 bases. Sequencing input: whole blood. The chain links TRBV20-1 to TRBJ2-5, with 10 positions matching TRBD2. The receptor was derived from an adult who was a healthcare worker with PCR-confirmed SARS-CoV-2 infection or an uninfected control (not recorded which). CDR3 region: CSARSLAGAEETQYF. CDR3 nucleotides: TGCAGTGCTAGGAGTCTAGCGGGGGCGGAAGAGACCCAGTACTTC.